This T cell receptor (beta chain) was recovered during a study of OX40 agonist ivuxolimab in advanced cancers. Turning to the study itself: Three partial responders included one hepatocellular carcinoma patient and two cutaneous melanoma patients.

Concerning this clone itself: Its antigen is unknown.

Study-wide points: Normalized T-cell clonal expansion was also low in a subset of nonresponders. Clonal expansion among partial responders at 0.1-3.0 mg/kg ranked near the lowest.

Using immunoSEQ multiplex PCR, the repertoire was profiled, and TCRdb retains in-frame clones only, with some absent. The data show 66,000 or so clones, approximately 77% seen once. CDR1 and CDR2 from the germline V gene are MDHEN and SYDVKM. Losses at the gene ends were 6 bases for V and 7 bases for J; bases not matched to a gene: 11. The CDR3 sequence is 15 residues long. The receptor was isolated from an adult with an advanced solid tumor such as melanoma, head and neck, liver or kidney cancer. The chain carries TRBV28 and TRBJ2-4; TRBD2 aligns across 8 bases. The source was CD4+ or CD8+ T cells sorted from blood, collected in a trial of the OX40 agonist ivuxolimab. The CDR3 DNA follows: TGTGCCAGCAGCTCGGCGGGGGGCGGGAATAACATTCAGTACTTC. Translation: CASSSAGGGNNIQYF.